A single sample is the source of the 6 T cell receptor beta chains below, sequenced in a study of shared clonotypes between healthy human individuals. Produced via immunoSEQ multiplex PCR; TCRdb's table is partial and in-frame only. Among about 79,000 clones, about 65% were seen once, and the ten largest hold over 50%. The source material was memory CD8+ T cells sorted from blood. As for subset: CD45RO+ cells pooled with CCR7-negative TemRA cells. These receptors were collected from a man aged 30 to 39 in good health.

The J gene is TRBJ2-1, the V gene TRBV6-1, with D possibly being TRBD1 (5 bases). This CDR3 contains 14 residues. CDR1 MNHNS and CDR2 SASEGT come from the germline V gene. V lost 4 bases to trimming and J lost 0 bases, with 7 bases between them. The CDR3 sequence is CASSGQRSYNEQFF. For the CDR3, the DNA is TGTGCCAGCAGTGGACAGCGCTCCTACAATGAGCAGTTCTTC.

V gene TRBV6-1 combines with J gene TRBJ2-5; the match to TRBD1 covers 8 bases. This CDR3 comprises 15 residues. Germline CDR1 is MNHNS and CDR2 is SASEGT. V was pared by 5 bases and J by 4 bases, with 9 bases of the junction left unmatched. The CDR3 is CASSNPGQGRETQYF. The CDR3 DNA is TGTGCCAGCAGTAACCCTGGACAGGGAAGAGAGACCCAGTACTTC.

This chain uses TRBV29-1 with TRBJ2-2; D unresolved. This CDR3 spans 13 amino acids. Trimming left V 3 bases short and J 2 bases short, with 7 bases between. Looked up from germline, CDR1 is SQVTM and CDR2 is ANQGSEA. CDR3 protein: CSVDVGNTGELFF. CDR3 coding DNA: TGCAGCGTTGATGTCGGAAACACCGGGGAGCTGTTTTTT.

The chain carries TRBV6-1 and TRBJ2-7, with D unclear. V gave up 2 bases and J gave up 3 bases, with 14 bases separating them. Germline loops: CDR1 MNHNS, CDR2 SASEGT. The CDR3 is 15 residues long. The CDR3 here is CASSEKALAFYEQYF. CDR3 nucleotide sequence: TGTGCCAGCAGTGAAAAGGCTCTTGCTTTCTACGAGCAGTACTTC.

V is TRBV7-2 and J is TRBJ2-5; the D gene could be TRBD1 or TRBD2 (5 bases each). The V end lost 5 bases, the J end lost 2 bases, and 15 bases lay between the germline ends. The CDR3 is 15 residues long. Germline CDR1 reads SGHTA; CDR2 reads FQGNSA. In DNA form, the CDR3 reads TGTGCCAGCAGCCTTCGTCCGGGACCACAAGAGACCCAGTACTTC. This gives the protein CASSLRPGPQETQYF.

As to this clone: Different DNA sequences within this sample yield the same CDR3. The chain employs TRBV9 and TRBJ2-7; TRBD1 matches 7 bases. Germline CDR1 reads SGDLS; CDR2 reads YYNGEE. The length of the CDR3 is 14 residues. Germline trimming cut 0 bases from V and 4 bases from J; bases unmatched to any gene: 4. DNA for the CDR3: TGTGCCAGCAGCGTAGGGACAGGCGTTTACGAGCAGTACTTC. It translates to CASSVGTGVYEQYF.